A few counts support the clone carrying this T cell receptor beta chain. Its cognate antigen is unknown. TCRdb re-analysed the 5' RACE reads in MiXCR, keeping a single row per CDR3 protein. The table records 400,000 or so distinct CDR3 sequences, approximately 30% of them present only once. This sample is drawn from a study of identical twins' blood T cells. General observations from the study: Twin repertoire similarity may partly reflect shared environment.

Germline CDR1 reads SGHDT; CDR2 reads YYEEEE. The CDR3 is 14 residues long. Deletions cut 2 bases from V and 4 bases from J, with 12 bases between. Sequences were obtained from PBMCs. The origin of this receptor is a woman aged 18-49 years in good health. This chain connects TRBV5-6 to TRBJ1-1, with a possible D match to TRBD1 (6 bases). The CDR3 spells CASSFRGSSTEAFF. In DNA form, the CDR3 reads TGTGCCAGCAGCTTTAGGGGGAGTAGCACTGAAGCTTTCTTT.